This record concerns one TCR beta chain sequence. This sample was taken from a study of blood T cell repertoires in COVID-19. On the study more broadly: Material from acute and convalescent COVID-19 was sourced from the United States, Italy and Spain. PBMCs, B-cell-depleted T cells, or T cells were the source of the cDNA or gDNA that made up the material.

Original analysis: Amplification with reference gene primers provided the estimates of nucleated cell counts. Repertoires were generated with immunoSEQ multiplex PCR, while TCRdb's copy carries only in-frame clones and drops some. V, J and clone size derive from that table, while D and trimming were established from the DNA sequence. The sample consists of 200,000 to 250,000 clones, approximately 80% of them appearing once. V was pared by 5 bases and J by 2 bases, with 12 bases between. This CDR3 spans 14 amino acids. Germline loops: CDR1 LNHDA, CDR2 SQIVND (reference sequence). This TCR came from a woman in her sixties or seventies with active or convalescent COVID-19. This chain connects TRBV19 to TRBJ1-2; TRBD1 is a possible D gene (5 bases). Sequencing was done on a sample of peripheral blood. This CDR3 is CASSPRQGNYGYTF. In DNA form, the CDR3 reads TGTGCCAGTAGTCCACGTCAGGGCAACTATGGCTACACCTTC.